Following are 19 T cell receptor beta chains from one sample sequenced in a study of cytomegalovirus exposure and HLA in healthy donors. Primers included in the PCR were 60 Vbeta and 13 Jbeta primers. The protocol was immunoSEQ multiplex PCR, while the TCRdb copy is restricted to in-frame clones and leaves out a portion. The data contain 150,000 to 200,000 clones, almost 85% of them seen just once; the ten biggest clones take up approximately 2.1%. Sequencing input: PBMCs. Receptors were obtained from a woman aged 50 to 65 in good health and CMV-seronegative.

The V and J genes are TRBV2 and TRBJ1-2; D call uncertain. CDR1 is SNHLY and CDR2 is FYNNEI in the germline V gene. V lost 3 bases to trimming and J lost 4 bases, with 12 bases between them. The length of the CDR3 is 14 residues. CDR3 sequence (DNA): TGTGCCAGCAGTGAGTCCGGGTCTGGCTATGGCTACACCTTC. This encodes CASSESGSGYGYTF.

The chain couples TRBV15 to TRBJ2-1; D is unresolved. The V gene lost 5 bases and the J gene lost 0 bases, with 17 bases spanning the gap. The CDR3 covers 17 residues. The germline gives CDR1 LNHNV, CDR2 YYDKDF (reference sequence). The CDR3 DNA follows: TGTGCCACCAGCTCCACTCGTTCCTCAAGCTCCTACAATGAGCAGTTCTTC. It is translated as CATSSTRSSSSYNEQFF.

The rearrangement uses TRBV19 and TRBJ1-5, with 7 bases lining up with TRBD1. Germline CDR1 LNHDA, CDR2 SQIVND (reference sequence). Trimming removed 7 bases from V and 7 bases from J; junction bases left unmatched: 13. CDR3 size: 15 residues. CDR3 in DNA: TGTGCCAGTATGGACTACAGGGGACGCGGACAGCCCCAGCATTTT. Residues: CASMDYRGRGQPQHF.

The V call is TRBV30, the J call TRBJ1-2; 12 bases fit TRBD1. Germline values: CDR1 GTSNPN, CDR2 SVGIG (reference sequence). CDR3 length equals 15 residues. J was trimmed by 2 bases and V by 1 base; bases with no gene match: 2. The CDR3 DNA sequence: TGTGCCTGGAGTGAAGGGACAGGGGGCAACTATGGCTACACCTTC. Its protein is CAWSEGTGGNYGYTF. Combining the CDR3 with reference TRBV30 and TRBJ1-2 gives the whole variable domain SQTIHQWPATLVQPVGSPLSLECTVEGTSNPNLYWYRQAAGRGLQLLFYSVGIGQISSEVPQNLSASRPQDRQFILSSKKLLLSDSGFYLCAWSEGTGGNYGYTFGSGTRLTVV.

CDR3 sequence (DNA): TGTGCCAGCAGCCTCGGGACTATCCCCGAGCAGTACTTC. It specifies CASSLGTIPEQYF. The V and J genes are TRBV11-2 and TRBJ2-7; the match to TRBD2 covers 7 bases. Germline V gene sequence: CDR1 SGHAT, CDR2 FQNNGV. The CDR3 spans 13 residues. Trimming took 5 bases from V and 6 from J; bases not matched to a gene: 7.

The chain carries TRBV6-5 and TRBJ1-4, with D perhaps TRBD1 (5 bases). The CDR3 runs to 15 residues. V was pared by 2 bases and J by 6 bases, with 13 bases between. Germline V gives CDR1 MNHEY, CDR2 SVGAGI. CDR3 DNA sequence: TGTGCCAGCAGTTACGGGGGGGGATTGGATGAAAAACTGTTTTTT. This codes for CASSYGGGLDEKLFF.

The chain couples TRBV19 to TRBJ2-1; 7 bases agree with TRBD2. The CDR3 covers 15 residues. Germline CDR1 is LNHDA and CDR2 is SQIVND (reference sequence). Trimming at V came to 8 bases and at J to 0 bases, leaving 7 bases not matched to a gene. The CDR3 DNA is TGTGCCAGTCACAAAAGCGGGGCCTCCTACAATGAGCAGTTCTTC. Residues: CASHKSGASYNEQFF.

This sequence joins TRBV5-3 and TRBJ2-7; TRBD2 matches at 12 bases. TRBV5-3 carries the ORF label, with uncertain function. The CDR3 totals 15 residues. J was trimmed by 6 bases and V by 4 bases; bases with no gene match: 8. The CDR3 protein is CARSRGLAGLGEQYF. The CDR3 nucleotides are TGTGCCAGAAGCAGAGGACTAGCGGGATTAGGCGAGCAGTACTTC.

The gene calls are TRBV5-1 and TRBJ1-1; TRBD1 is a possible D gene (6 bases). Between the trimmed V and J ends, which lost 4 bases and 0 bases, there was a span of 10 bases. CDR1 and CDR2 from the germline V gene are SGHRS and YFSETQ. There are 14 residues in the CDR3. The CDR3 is CASSAQGVNTEAFF. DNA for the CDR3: TGCGCCAGCAGCGCACAGGGTGTGAACACTGAAGCTTTCTTT.

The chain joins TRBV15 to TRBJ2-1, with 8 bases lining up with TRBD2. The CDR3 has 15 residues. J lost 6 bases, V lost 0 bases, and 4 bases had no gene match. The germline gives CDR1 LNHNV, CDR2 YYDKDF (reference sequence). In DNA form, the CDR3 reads TGTGCCACCAGCAGAGATTACGGGGGGGGCAATGAGCAGTTCTTC. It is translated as CATSRDYGGGNEQFF.

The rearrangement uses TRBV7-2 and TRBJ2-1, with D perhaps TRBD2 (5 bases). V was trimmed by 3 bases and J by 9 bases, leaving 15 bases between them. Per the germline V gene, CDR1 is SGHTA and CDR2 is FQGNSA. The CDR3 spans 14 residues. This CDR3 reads CASSFGLFWSEQFF. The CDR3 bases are TGTGCCAGCAGCTTCGGACTCTTCTGGAGTGAGCAGTTCTTC. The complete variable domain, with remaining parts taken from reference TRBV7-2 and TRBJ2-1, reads GAGVSQSPSNKVTEKGKDVELRCDPISGHTALYWYRQSLGQGLEFLIYFQGNSAPDKSGLPSDRFSAERTGGSVSTLTIQRTQQEDSAVYLCASSFGLFWSEQFFGPGTRLTVL.

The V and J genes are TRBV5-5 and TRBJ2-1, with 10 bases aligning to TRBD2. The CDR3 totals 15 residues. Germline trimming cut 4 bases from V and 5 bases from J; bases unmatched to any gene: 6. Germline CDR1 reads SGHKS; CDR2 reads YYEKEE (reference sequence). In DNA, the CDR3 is TGTGCCAGCAGCCTACTAGCGGGATTTGACAATGAGCAGTTCTTC. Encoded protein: CASSLLAGFDNEQFF.

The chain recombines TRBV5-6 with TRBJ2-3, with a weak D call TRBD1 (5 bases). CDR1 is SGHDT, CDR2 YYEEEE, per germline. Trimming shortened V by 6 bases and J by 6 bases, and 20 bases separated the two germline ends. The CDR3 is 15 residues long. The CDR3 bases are TGTGCCAGCACCCCCGGGTCAAGGGGCCCGGATACGCAGTATTTT. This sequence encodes CASTPGSRGPDTQYF.

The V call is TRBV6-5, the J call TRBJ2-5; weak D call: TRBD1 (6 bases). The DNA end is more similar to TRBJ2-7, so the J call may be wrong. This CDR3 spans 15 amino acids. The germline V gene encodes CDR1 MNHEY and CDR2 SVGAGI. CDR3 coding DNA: TGTGCCAGCAGTTACGGAAGGCAGGGGAACTACGAGCAGTACTTC. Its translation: CASSYGRQGNYEQYF.

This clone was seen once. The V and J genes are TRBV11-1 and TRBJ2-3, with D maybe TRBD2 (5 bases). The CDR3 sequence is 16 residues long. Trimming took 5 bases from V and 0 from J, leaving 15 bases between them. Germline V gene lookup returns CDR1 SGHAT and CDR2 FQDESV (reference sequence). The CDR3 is CASSDLEAASTDTQYF. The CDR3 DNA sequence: TGTGCCAGCAGCGATCTAGAAGCGGCTAGCACAGATACGCAGTATTTT.

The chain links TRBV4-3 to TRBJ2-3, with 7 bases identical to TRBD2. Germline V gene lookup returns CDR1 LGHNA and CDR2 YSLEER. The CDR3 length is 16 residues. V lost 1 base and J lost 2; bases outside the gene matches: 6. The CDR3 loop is CASSQGIAGSTDTQYF. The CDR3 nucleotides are TGCGCCAGCAGCCAAGGGATAGCGGGCTCCACAGATACGCAGTATTTT.

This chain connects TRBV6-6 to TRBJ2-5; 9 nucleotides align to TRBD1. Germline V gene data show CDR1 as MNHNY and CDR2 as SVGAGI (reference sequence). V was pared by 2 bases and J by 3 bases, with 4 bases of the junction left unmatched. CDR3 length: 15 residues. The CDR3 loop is CASSYGDRVEETQYF. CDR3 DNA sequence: TGTGCCAGCAGTTACGGGGACAGGGTCGAAGAGACCCAGTACTTC.

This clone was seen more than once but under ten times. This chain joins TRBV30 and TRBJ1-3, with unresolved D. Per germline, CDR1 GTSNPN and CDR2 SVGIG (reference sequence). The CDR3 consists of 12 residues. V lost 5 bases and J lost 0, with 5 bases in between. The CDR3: CAWGSSGNTIYF. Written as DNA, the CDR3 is TGTGCCTGGGGGAGCTCTGGAAACACCATATATTTT. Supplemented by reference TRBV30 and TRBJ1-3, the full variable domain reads SQTIHQWPATLVQPVGSPLSLECTVEGTSNPNLYWYRQAAGRGLQLLFYSVGIGQISSEVPQNLSASRPQDRQFILSSKKLLLSDSGFYLCAWGSSGNTIYFGEGSWLTVV.

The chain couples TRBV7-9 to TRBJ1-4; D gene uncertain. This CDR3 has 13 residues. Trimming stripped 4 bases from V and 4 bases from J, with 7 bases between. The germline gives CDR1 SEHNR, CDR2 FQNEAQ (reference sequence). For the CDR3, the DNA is TGTGCCAGCAGCTCGGAGGGTAATGAAAAACTGTTTTTT. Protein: CASSSEGNEKLFF.